This T cell receptor beta chain stems from a study of T cell responses to AZD1222 COVID-19 vaccine (dated by TCRdb to the early 2020s). With regard to the full study: AZD1222 recipients with second doses at about 4 weeks or about 12 weeks were pooled, because spike-specific TCR depth and breadth did not differ between schedules. Enrollment into the trials was organized by age into subgroups of 18-55, 56-69 and 70-plus years, and those subgroups contained approximately 150, 30 and 60 TCR-sequenced participants, respectively. A total of just over 230 trial participants underwent TCR sequencing, of whom approximately 200 had received two doses of AZD1222 and about 25 had received two doses of the MenACWY control vaccine. The study at large found these results: The 56-69-year group was small, and its depth increase did not reach significance, likely because of low power. Because no day 14 peak-response samples were available, repertoires were characterized only after the peak T cell response. Conclusions about previously exposed vaccinees are limited, since just a handful of AZD1222 recipients were seropositive for SARS-CoV-2 at baseline. Most participants were white British and females outnumbered males, and the authors suggested that clonal diversity may have been underestimated. A significant rise in spike-specific TCR breadth and depth was observed after two AZD1222 doses relative to day 0 and relative to MenACWY recipients. Vaccine-associated CD4 TCRs spanned the whole spike protein, with dominant responses in regions 160-218 and 743-854. Reportedly, almost half of the unique spike-specific TCRs recognized epitopes lying outside the regions that are mutated in the B.1.351 and B.1.1.7 variants.

Sample time point, as interpreted from the label and publication: baseline before first vaccination. Vaccinee samples came from UK trials COV001 and COV002, including a single-blind randomized controlled phase 2/3 trial of AZD1222 (ChAdOx1 nCoV-19) in healthy adults. Trial participant PBMC samples were collected at day 0 and day 28 after the second dose for TCRbeta chain sequencing. From V the trimming removes 6 bases and from J it removes 0 bases, while the gene matches leave 7 bases of the junction unaccounted for. The germline V gene supplies CDR1 SQVTM and CDR2 ANQGSEA. The CDR3 starts with the cysteine, ends with the phenylalanine, and has 15 residues. Only the CDR3 portion is preserved as DNA: 45 bases, with reading frame beginning at the first base. The CDR3 regions of human TCRbeta chains were analyzed by immunosequencing. As for how the authors treated the data: Repertoire TCRs were checked for matches against a reference library of SARS-CoV-2-specific TCRs that had been generated using the MIRA antigen-specificity platform. Breadth was defined as the fraction of unique TCRs that were SARS-CoV-2-associated. Depth was defined as the fraction of total T cells that were SARS-CoV-2-associated. Using the MIRA data, every spike-specific TCR was mapped to the spike region that the TCR reacted to and assigned to either a CD4 or a CD8 class. Log10-transformed breadth and depth values were compared by one-way ANOVA with Sidak's multiple comparisons tests. Held by TCRdb, this immuneACCESS table contains in-frame sequences only and omits some clones. Under half of the omission traces to an unresolved V gene where checked; the cause of the rest is unknown. D and trimming come from the DNA, and the V and J calls and clone size come from that table. Here the sample has about 120,000 clones; about 90% occur a single time. Together, the top ten hold approximately 1.5% of the sample.

A remark on this clone: Its antigen target is currently unknown. No per-base quality is available; no much larger clone lies one base away.

The chain is encoded by TRBV29-1 joined to TRBJ2-7, with TRBD2 matching 11 junction bases. This specimen consisted of peripheral blood, obtained on day 0 of AZD1222 vaccination. The sequence came from an adult in good health. This receptor carries the CDR3 CSVPGLAGGSYEQYF. The sequence in DNA is TGCAGCGTCCCTGGTCTAGCGGGAGGCTCCTACGAGCAGTACTTC.